This T cell receptor (beta chain) was sequenced in a study of cytotoxic CD8 clonotypes in ibrutinib-treated CLL. CDR3 length: 16 amino acids. Trimming shortened V by 0 bases and J by 4 bases, and 15 bases separated the two germline ends. Germline-derived CDR1 and CDR2 are MGHRA and YSYEKL. Measured with immunoSEQ multiplex PCR; TCRdb has only the in-frame clones, and not every one. Of tens of thousands of clones in the sample, more than 75% were seen once. The rearrangement uses TRBV4-1 and TRBJ1-2; D is possibly TRBD1 (5 bases). The specimen comprised PBMCs, sampled at disease progression, from a patient treated with ibrutinib. This clonotype was obtained from a human donor with chronic lymphocytic leukemia. The CDR3 region has the DNA TGCGCCAGCAGCCAAGACAGGGCCGCCCAATTCTATGGCTACACCTTC. This translates into CASSQDRAAQFYGYTF.